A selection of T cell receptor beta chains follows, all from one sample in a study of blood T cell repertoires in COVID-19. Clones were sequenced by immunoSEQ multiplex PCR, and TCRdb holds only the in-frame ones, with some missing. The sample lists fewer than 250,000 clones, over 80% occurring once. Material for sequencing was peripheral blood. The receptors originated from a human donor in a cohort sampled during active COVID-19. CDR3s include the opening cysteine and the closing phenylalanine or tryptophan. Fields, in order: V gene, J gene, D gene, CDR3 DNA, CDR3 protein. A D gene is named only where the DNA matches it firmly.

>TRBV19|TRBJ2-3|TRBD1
TGTGCCAGTAAACATCGGACAGGAGTCACAGATACGCAGTATTTT
CASKHRTGVTDTQYF
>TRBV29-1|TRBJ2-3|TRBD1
TGCAGCGTGGGGACAGGGAAAGATACGCAGTATTTT
CSVGTGKDTQYF
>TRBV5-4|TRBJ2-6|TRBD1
TGTGCCAGCAGCTTACAGGGGGCTGGGGCCAACGTCCTGACTTTC
CASSLQGAGANVLTF
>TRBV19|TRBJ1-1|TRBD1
TGTGCCAGTACTGGACAGGGAATCACTGAAGCTTTCTTT
CASTGQGITEAFF
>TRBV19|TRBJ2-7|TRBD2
TGTGCCAGTAGTATAGGACTAGCGGCCTCCTACGAGCAGTACTTC
CASSIGLAASYEQYF
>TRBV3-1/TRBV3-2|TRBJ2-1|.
TGTGCCAGCAGCCAAGGGCAGGAGGGCCTTGATGAGCAGTTCTTC
CASSQGQEGLDEQFF
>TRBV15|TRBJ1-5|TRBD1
TGTGCCACCAGCAGAGAGCCGCCGACAGGGTACAATCAGCCCCAGCATTTT
CATSREPPTGYNQPQHF
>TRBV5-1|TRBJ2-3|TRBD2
TGCGCCAGCAGCACTAGCGGGGGATTGAGCACAGATACGCAGTATTTT
CASSTSGGLSTDTQYF
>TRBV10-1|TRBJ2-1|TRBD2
TGCGCCAGCAGCGGGACTAGAAATGAGCAGTTCTTC
CASSGTRNEQFF
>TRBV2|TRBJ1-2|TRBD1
TGTGCCAGCAGACGCCCACAGGGGGCGCGAGGCTACACCTTC
CASRRPQGARGYTF
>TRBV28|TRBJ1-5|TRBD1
TGTGCCAGCAGTCTAGACAGGGCATGGCAGCCCCAGCATTTT
CASSLDRAWQPQHF
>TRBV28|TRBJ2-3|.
TGTGCCAGCAGTTCCCTAGGAGGCCGGAGCACAGATACGCAGTATTTT
CASSSLGGRSTDTQYF
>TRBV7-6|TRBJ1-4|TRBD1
TGTGCCAGCAGCTCCCGACAGGGAGGTTCAACTAATGAAAAACTGTTTTTT
CASSSRQGGSTNEKLFF
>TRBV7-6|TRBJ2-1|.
TGTGCCAGCAGCTTAATCAAGGAGCAGAATGAGCAGTTCTTC
CASSLIKEQNEQFF